This T cell receptor (beta chain) is drawn from a study of T cell repertoires in cytomegalovirus infection. Study-wide background: Researchers turned to recently identified HLA-C-restricted CMV epitopes as well as well-studied HLA-B-restricted ones.

Via MiXCR, TCRdb re-called the reads, giving one row per CDR3 protein. Altogether around 900,000 distinct CDR3 sequences are present, more than 25% being singletons, with the ten largest covering around an eighth. Comment on this clonotype: The antigen remains undetermined.

The source was cultured CD8+ T cells from PBMCs, collected from culture after CMV antigen stimulation. The clonotype comes from a human donor in good health (CMV status not recorded). Some clones in this sample may be carry-over from other donors' samples.

As DNA, the CDR3 is TGCAGTGCCGCTGCCGGAGAGACCCAGTACTTC. This sequence encodes CSAAAGETQYF. The J gene is TRBJ2-5, the V gene TRBV20-1; D unresolved. Trimming removed 6 bases at V and 4 bases at J, with 9 bases between. The CDR3 covers 11 residues. Germline-derived CDR1 and CDR2 are DFQATT and SNEGSKA (reference sequence).